These 12 T cell receptor beta chains originate from one sample sequenced in a study of blood T cell repertoires in COVID-19. Some clones are missing from TCRdb's copy, which holds only in-frame ones; the method was immunoSEQ multiplex PCR. The table includes 150,000 or so clones, roughly 80% detected once. Input material: peripheral blood. The receptor set was obtained from a woman aged 55 to 70 with acute or convalescent COVID-19.

The chain joins TRBV7-9 to TRBJ2-3; 8 bases line up with TRBD2. CDR3 length: 14 residues. CDR1 and CDR2 from the germline V gene are SEHNR and FQNEAQ (reference sequence). Losses at the gene ends were 4 bases for V and 3 bases for J; bases not matched to a gene: 3. The CDR3 DNA reads TGTGCCAGCAGCTCGGGGGGGCGGACAGATACGCAGTATTTT. This gives the protein CASSSGGRTDTQYF.

The rearrangement joins TRBV6-2 or TRBV6-3 to TRBJ1-2, with D perhaps TRBD1 (6 bases). CDR3 length equals 17 residues. Germline V gene data show CDR1 as MNHEY and CDR2 as SVGEGT. V lost 4 bases and J 4 bases, leaving 22 bases between the germline ends. Here the CDR3 reads CASSSAGAGLASYGYTF. For the CDR3, the DNA is TGTGCCAGCAGTTCCGCGGGGGCAGGGCTAGCCTCCTATGGCTACACCTTC.

The V and J genes are TRBV5-1 and TRBJ1-2; possible D gene TRBD1, 6 bases. V was shortened by 1 base and J by 3 bases, with 13 bases between the two germline ends. The germline V gene encodes CDR1 SGHRS and CDR2 YFSETQ. This CDR3 is built from 15 residues. In nucleotides, the CDR3 is TGCGCCAGCAGCTTGACGGGGGGCGCCGACTATGGCTACACCTTC. Its translation: CASSLTGGADYGYTF.

This clone has a handful of counts. Here the CDR3 reads CASSQSRFDCWHPGVYEQYF. The CDR3 bases are TGCGCCAGCAGTCAATCACGTTTTGATTGCTGGCACCCAGGGGTGTACGAGCAGTACTTC. The rearrangement joins TRBV23-1 to TRBJ2-7; weak D call: TRBD1 (6 bases). TRBV23-1 is given ORF status, its function remaining uncertain. This CDR3 comprises 20 residues. V was pared by 0 bases and J by 4 bases, with 28 bases between.

The gene calls are TRBV5-4 and TRBJ1-4; possible D gene TRBD1, 6 bases. Trimming cost V 0 bases and J 4 bases, with 10 bases left between them. The germline V gene has CDR1 SGHNT and CDR2 YYREEE (reference sequence). The CDR3 has 15 residues. CDR3 nucleotides: TGTGCCAGCAGCTTGGGGGGGGGCTTTAATGAAAAACTGTTTTTT. It translates to CASSLGGGFNEKLFF.

The genes are TRBV7-8 and TRBJ1-5; the D is unclear. V lost 2 bases to trimming and J lost 4 bases, with 9 bases between them. The germline V gene encodes CDR1 SGHVS and CDR2 FQNEAQ. The CDR3 covers 14 residues. The CDR3 DNA reads as TGTGCCAGCAGCTTATTAAACCAGAATCAGCCCCAGCATTTT. Its protein is CASSLLNQNQPQHF.

The V and J genes are TRBV29-1 and TRBJ1-2; D may be TRBD1 (6 bases). CDR3 size: 14 residues. V lost 6 bases and J lost 7, with 21 bases in between. Germline V lookup: CDR1 SQVTM, CDR2 ANQGSEA. CDR3 loop: CSVSQGWGIGGYTF. The CDR3 nucleotides are TGCAGCGTCTCACAGGGTTGGGGGATAGGTGGCTACACCTTC.

On this clone itself: Other nucleotide sequences in the sample specify the same CDR3. V usage is TRBV24-1 and J usage is TRBJ1-2, with TRBD1 matching 7 bases. Per germline, CDR1 KGHDR and CDR2 SFDVKD. The CDR3 is 14 residues long. The V segment lost 5 bases and the J segment 4 bases; nucleotides outside the gene matches: 6. This CDR3 reads CATSARQGSYGYTF. The CDR3 DNA sequence: TGTGCCACCAGTGCGAGACAGGGCTCCTATGGCTACACCTTC.

V usage is TRBV6-5 and J usage is TRBJ2-3; 7 nucleotides align to TRBD2. Germline V CDR1 and CDR2: MNHEY, SVGAGI. The CDR3 is 13 residues long. After removal of 8 bases from V and 10 bases from J, the junction contained 12 bases not matched to a gene. The CDR3 nucleotides are TGTGCCAGCGAGTCGACTAGCCAGGTGGCGCAGTATTTT. Protein sequence: CASESTSQVAQYF.

The V and J genes are TRBV3-1 (or the pseudogene TRBV3-2) and TRBJ1-4; TRBD1 matches at 9 bases. The CDR3 loop spans 14 amino acids. Germline-derived CDR1 and CDR2 are LGHDT and YNNKEL (reference sequence). Unmatched junction bases numbered 4, after V lost 4 bases and J lost 7 bases. CDR3 DNA: TGTGCCAGCAGCCGTCGACAGGGGGGTGAAAAACTGTTTTTT. This codes for CASSRRQGGEKLFF.

This rearrangement joins TRBV5-4 to TRBJ2-2; 7 bases are a match to TRBD1. Per the germline V gene, CDR1 is SGHNT and CDR2 is YYREEE (reference sequence). The CDR3 is 15 residues long. With 4 bases clipped from V and 6 bases from J, the junction kept 9 bases outside the gene matches. The CDR3 loop is CASSPRDSLAGELFF. CDR3 nucleotides: TGTGCCAGCAGCCCTAGGGACAGCCTGGCCGGGGAGCTGTTTTTT.

V is TRBV6-6 and J is TRBJ1-4; D remains unclear. Germline V gives CDR1 MNHNY, CDR2 SVGAGI (reference sequence). CDR3 length: 16 amino acids. V lost 0 bases to trimming and J lost 2 bases, with 10 bases between them. The CDR3 nucleotides read TGTGCCAGCAGTTACTCGCACAGTTCCACTAATGAAAAACTGTTTTTT. Its translation is CASSYSHSSTNEKLFF.